This T cell receptor (beta chain) comes out of a study of cytomegalovirus exposure and HLA in healthy donors. Looking at the study overall: In a previous analysis, approximately 110 million unique TCR beta sequences were found from 150 million to 200 million T cells.

The study ran its PCR with 60 Vbeta and 13 Jbeta primers. Sequenced by immunoSEQ multiplex PCR; TCRdb stores in-frame clones only, minus some. The sample gives 130,000 or so clones, roughly 81% of which show up once; around 1.7% is in the top ten. As concerns this clone: The antigen is unknown.

Trimming at V came to 6 bases and at J to 4 bases, leaving 7 bases not matched to a gene. CDR1 and CDR2 (germline): MRHNA, SNTAGT. CDR3 length: 14 residues. General study findings and limits: Association of 17,000 or so TCR beta sequences with HLA alleles was found at 0.05 false discovery rate in a later analysis.

The specimen sequenced was PBMCs. This sequence was found in a female donor in good health and CMV-seronegative. V and J are TRBV6-4 and TRBJ1-1; 8 bases match TRBD1. The chain's CDR3 is CASRETGESTEAFF. The CDR3 bases are TGTGCCAGCAGGGAGACAGGGGAGAGCACTGAAGCTTTCTTT.